This TCR beta chain was captured by sequencing in a study of shared clonotypes between healthy human individuals. Sequencing used immunoSEQ multiplex PCR; TCRdb keeps in-frame clones, though not all of them. The sample lists about 660,000 clones; around two thirds were seen once. V lost 4 bases and J lost 1, with 12 bases in between. CDR1 is SGHRS and CDR2 is YFSETQ in the germline V gene. There are 15 residues in the CDR3. Details on this clone: Its antigen is unknown. At the DNA level, this CDR3 is encoded by other sequences in the same sample as well.

Study-level results: Blood was the sole source, and tissue repertoires probably differ.

The sample consisted of memory CD4+ T cells sorted from blood. Subset: CD45RA-negative fraction. The chain carries TRBV5-1 and TRBJ2-1; D possibly corresponds to TRBD2 (6 bases). This TCR came from a woman in her 30s in good health. CDR3 DNA sequence: TGCGCCAGCAGCCAGGATAGCGGATCCTACAATGAGCAGTTCTTC. Translation: CASSQDSGSYNEQFF.